This TCR beta chain appears in the sequencing data of a study of esophageal squamous cell carcinoma under preoperative chemotherapy. Study-level points and caveats: Post-treatment tumor-infiltrating lymphocytes appeared partly derived from peripheral T cells migrating into the tumor. Abundant clones tended to shrink rather than expand after paclitaxel-nedaplatin.

TCRdb re-called the PCR reads with MiXCR, one entry per CDR3 protein. The sample lists under 14,000 distinct CDR3 sequences, roughly 63% occurring once. Time point meaning: after preoperative PTX-NDP chemotherapy. As concerns this clonotype: Its antigen is currently unknown.

The V segment lost 3 bases and the J segment 7 bases; nucleotides outside the gene matches: 2. CDR1 is MNHNS and CDR2 is SASEGT in the germline V gene. The CDR3 length is 14 residues. V gene TRBV6-1 combines with J gene TRBJ2-3, with TRBD2 matching over 12 bases. This receptor was identified in a human donor with esophageal squamous cell carcinoma. The donor label of this sample is uncertain. The specimen was taken from a patient given preoperative chemotherapy. The CDR3 protein is CASSETSGSHTQYF. CDR3 coding DNA: TGTGCCAGCAGTGAGACTAGCGGGAGTCATACGCAGTATTTT.